The 10 T cell receptor beta chains reported below all come from one sample, sequenced in a study of response to subunit inactivated influenza vaccine. TCRdb re-called the RT-PCR reads through MiXCR, storing one row per CDR3 protein. This sample yields 600,000 to 850,000 distinct CDR3 sequences, of which 14% are seen a single time; about 7.4% belongs to the top ten. This sample comprised PBMCs from blood, obtained around 15 days before vaccination. The receptors were gathered from a man aged 50-59 years who received an inactivated influenza vaccine.

The genes are TRBV5-1 and TRBJ1-3; tentative D call: TRBD1 (5 bases). From germline, CDR1 is SGHRS and CDR2 YFSETQ. With 4 bases removed from V and 3 bases from J, the gap between germline ends came to 14 bases. The CDR3 loop spans 15 amino acids. As DNA, the CDR3 is TGCGCCAGCAGCGCGATGGGGCCAGGTGGAAACACCATATATTTT. Protein: CASSAMGPGGNTIYF.

This clonotype was counted between two and nine times. The CDR3 DNA is TGTGCCAGCAGGTCCGGGACGGATATCTACGAGCAGTACTTC. Amino acid sequence: CASRSGTDIYEQYF. The chain employs TRBV6-2 or TRBV6-3 and TRBJ2-7; D may correspond to TRBD1 or TRBD2 (5 bases each). The germline V gene has CDR1 MNHEY and CDR2 SVGEGT. CDR3 size: 14 residues. Between the trimmed V and J ends, which lost 6 bases and 3 bases, there was a span of 15 bases.

J is TRBJ1-1 and V is TRBV6-5; D remains ambiguous. CDR3 length: 14 residues. Germline CDR1 MNHEY, CDR2 SVGAGI. Between the trimmed V and J ends, which lost 2 bases and 1 base, there was a span of 8 bases. The CDR3: CASSYDYENTEAFF. The DNA of the CDR3 is TGTGCCAGCAGTTACGATTATGAGAACACTGAAGCTTTCTTT.

This clonotype was counted at least ten times. The chain has TRBV29-1 and TRBJ2-1, with no clear D. The CDR3 runs to 12 residues. Germline loops: CDR1 SQVTM, CDR2 ANQGSEA. Trimming shortened V by 6 bases and J by 0 bases, and 6 bases separated the two germline ends. For the CDR3, the DNA is TGCAGCGTCTTTAGCTCCTACAATGAGCAGTTCTTC. Residues: CSVFSSYNEQFF.

The chain links TRBV28 to TRBJ2-7, with 14 bases lining up with TRBD2. With 4 bases clipped from V and 4 bases from J, the junction kept 9 bases outside the gene matches. The CDR3 is 17 residues long. Germline V gives CDR1 MDHEN, CDR2 SYDVKM. The CDR3 DNA is TGTGCCAGCAGTTCCTGGACTAGCGGGAGGCTGACTTACGAGCAGTACTTC. Its translation: CASSSWTSGRLTYEQYF.

This clonotype was recorded a few times. The chain links TRBV28 to TRBJ1-5, with D perhaps TRBD1 (6 bases). Germline V gene lookup returns CDR1 MDHEN and CDR2 SYDVKM. The germline V and J ends were trimmed by 5 bases and 9 bases, with 14 bases remaining between them. This CDR3 comprises 13 residues. CDR3 sequence: CASSEQQGSPQHF. CDR3 in DNA: TGTGCCAGCAGTGAACAACAGGGCTCGCCCCAGCATTTT.

The rearrangement uses TRBV12-3 or TRBV12-4 and TRBJ1-2, with 7 bases that match TRBD1. The V and J ends lost 6 bases and 8 bases, in that order; junction bases with no gene match: 9. CDR3 length equals 13 residues. DNA of the CDR3: TGTGCCAGCAGACCCGACAGGGCGGGAGGCTACACCTTC. Its protein product is CASRPDRAGGYTF.

The V and J genes are TRBV28 and TRBJ2-5; 12 nucleotides line up with TRBD1. V trimming: 4 bases; J trimming: 5 bases; junction bases outside the gene matches: 5. The CDR3 spans 15 residues. Germline CDR1 reads MDHEN; CDR2 reads SYDVKM. CDR3 residues: CASSSGTGGVETQYF. The CDR3 DNA reads TGTGCCAGCAGTTCCGGGACAGGGGGCGTCGAGACCCAGTACTTC.

In this sample, this clonotype turned up a few times. This sequence joins TRBV10-3 and TRBJ2-5; possibly TRBD1 for D (6 bases). CDR1 and CDR2 from the germline V gene are ENHRY and SYGVKD. This CDR3 is 15 amino acids long. The V and J ends lost 3 bases and 4 bases respectively, with 15 bases between them. CDR3 nucleotides: TGTGCCATCAGTGAATCACAGGGTGGCGGAGAGACCCAGTACTTC. This encodes CAISESQGGGETQYF.

This clonotype was observed a handful of times. The V and J genes are TRBV20-1 and TRBJ2-7; 8 bases line up with TRBD2. From germline, CDR1 is DFQATT and CDR2 SNEGSKA (reference sequence). This CDR3 has 13 residues. V lost 3 bases, J lost 0 bases, and 1 base stayed unmatched. The CDR3 DNA reads TGCAGTGCTAGCGGGGGGGCCTCCTACGAGCAGTACTTC. Amino acids: CSASGGASYEQYF.